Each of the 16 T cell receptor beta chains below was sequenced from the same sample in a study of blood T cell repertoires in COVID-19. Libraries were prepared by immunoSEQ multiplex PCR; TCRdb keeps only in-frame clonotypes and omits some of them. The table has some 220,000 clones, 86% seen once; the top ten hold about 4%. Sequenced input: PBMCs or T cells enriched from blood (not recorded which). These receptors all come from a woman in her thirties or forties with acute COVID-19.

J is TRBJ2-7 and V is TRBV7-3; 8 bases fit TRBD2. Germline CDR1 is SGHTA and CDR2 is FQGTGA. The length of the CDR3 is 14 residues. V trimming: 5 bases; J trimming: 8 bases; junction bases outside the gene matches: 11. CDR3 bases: TGTGCCAGCAGCCCCGGGGGGGGGTATAGCAAGCAGTACGTC. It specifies CASSPGGGYSKQYV.

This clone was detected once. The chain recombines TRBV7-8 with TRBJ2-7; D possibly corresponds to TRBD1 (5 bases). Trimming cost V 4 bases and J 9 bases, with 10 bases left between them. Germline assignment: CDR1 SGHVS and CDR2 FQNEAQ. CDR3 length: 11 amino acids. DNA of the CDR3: TGTGCCAGCAGCTCAGGGTTCGTGCAGTACTTC. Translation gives CASSSGFVQYF.

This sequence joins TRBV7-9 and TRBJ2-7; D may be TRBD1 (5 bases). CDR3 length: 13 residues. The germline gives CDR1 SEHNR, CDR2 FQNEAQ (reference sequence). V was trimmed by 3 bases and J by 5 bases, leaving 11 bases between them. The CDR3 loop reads CASSFSRGDEQYF. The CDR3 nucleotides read TGTGCCAGCAGCTTTAGTAGGGGCGACGAGCAGTACTTC.

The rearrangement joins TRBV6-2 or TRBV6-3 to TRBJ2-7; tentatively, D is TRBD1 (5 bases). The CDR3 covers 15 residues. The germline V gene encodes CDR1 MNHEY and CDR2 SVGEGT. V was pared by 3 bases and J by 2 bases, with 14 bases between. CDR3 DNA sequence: TGTGCCAGCAGTTATAGGCACAGGCTAACCTACGAGCAGTACTTC. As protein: CASSYRHRLTYEQYF.

CDR3 loop: CASSFRGVNYGYTF. The CDR3, as DNA: TGTGCCAGCAGCTTTCGGGGGGTCAACTATGGCTACACCTTC. The chain is built from TRBV6-5 and TRBJ1-2; maybe TRBD1 (5 bases). The CDR3 sequence is 14 residues long. Per the germline V gene, CDR1 is MNHEY and CDR2 is SVGAGI. V lost 6 bases to trimming and J lost 2 bases, with 13 bases between them.

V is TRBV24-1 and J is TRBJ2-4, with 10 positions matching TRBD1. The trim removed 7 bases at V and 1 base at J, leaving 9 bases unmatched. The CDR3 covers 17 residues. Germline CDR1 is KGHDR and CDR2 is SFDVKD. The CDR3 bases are TGTGCCACCAGCCCCTCGGGGACAGGGGTTGCCAAAAACATTCAGTACTTC. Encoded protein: CATSPSGTGVAKNIQYF.

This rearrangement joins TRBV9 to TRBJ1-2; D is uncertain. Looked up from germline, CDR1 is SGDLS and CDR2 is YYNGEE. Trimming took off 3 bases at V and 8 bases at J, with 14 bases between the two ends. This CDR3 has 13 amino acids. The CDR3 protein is CASSERGGRGYTF. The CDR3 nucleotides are TGTGCCAGCAGCGAGCGGGGTGGAAGGGGCTACACCTTC.

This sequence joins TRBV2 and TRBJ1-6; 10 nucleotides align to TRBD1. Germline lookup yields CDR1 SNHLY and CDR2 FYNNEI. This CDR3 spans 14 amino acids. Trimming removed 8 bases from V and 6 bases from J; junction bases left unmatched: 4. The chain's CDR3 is CASRWTGGNSPLHF. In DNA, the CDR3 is TGTGCCAGCCGATGGACAGGGGGTAATTCACCCCTCCACTTT.

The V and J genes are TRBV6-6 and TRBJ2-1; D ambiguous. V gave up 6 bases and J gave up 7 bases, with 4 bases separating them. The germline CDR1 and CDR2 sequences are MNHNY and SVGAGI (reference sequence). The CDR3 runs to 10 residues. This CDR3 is CASRTNEQFF. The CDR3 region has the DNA TGTGCCAGCAGAACTAATGAGCAGTTCTTC.

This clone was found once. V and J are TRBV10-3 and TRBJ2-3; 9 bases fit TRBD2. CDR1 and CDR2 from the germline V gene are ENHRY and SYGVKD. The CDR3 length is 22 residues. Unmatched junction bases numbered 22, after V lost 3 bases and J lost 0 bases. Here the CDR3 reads CAISDPGGLMGAGGSSTDTQYF. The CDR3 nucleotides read TGTGCCATCAGTGACCCGGGGGGGCTGATGGGAGCGGGGGGATCTAGCACAGATACGCAGTATTTT.

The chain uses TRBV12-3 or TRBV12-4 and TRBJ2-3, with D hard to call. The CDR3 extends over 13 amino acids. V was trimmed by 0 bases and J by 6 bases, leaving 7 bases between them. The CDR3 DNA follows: TGTGCCAGCAGTTTAGCCCCCCGGGATACGCAGTATTTT. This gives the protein CASSLAPRDTQYF.

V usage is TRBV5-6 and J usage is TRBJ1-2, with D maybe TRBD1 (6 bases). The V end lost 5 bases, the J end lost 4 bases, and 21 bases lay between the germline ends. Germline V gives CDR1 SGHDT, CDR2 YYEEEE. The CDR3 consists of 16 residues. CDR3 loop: CASRRWAPGALYGYTF. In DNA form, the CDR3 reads TGTGCCAGCAGAAGATGGGCCCCAGGGGCTCTCTATGGCTACACCTTC.

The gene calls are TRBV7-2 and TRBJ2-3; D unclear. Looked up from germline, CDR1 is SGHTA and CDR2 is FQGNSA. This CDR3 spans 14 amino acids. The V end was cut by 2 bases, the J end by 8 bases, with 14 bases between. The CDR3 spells CASSLNSVATTQYF. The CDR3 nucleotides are TGTGCCAGCAGCTTAAATAGTGTCGCAACTACGCAGTATTTT.

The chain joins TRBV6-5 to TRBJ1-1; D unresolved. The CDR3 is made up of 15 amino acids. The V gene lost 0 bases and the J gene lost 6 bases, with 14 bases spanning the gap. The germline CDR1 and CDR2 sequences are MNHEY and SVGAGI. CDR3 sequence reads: CASSYSPSAGAEAFF. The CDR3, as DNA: TGTGCCAGCAGTTACTCTCCCTCGGCCGGGGCTGAAGCTTTCTTT.

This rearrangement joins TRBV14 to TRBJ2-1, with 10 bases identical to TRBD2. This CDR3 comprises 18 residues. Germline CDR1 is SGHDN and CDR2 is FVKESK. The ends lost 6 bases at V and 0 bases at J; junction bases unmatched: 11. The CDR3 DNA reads TGTGCCAGCAGTCGTCTCGCTAGCGGGGGAAGCTCCTACAATGAGCAGTTCTTC. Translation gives CASSRLASGGSSYNEQFF.

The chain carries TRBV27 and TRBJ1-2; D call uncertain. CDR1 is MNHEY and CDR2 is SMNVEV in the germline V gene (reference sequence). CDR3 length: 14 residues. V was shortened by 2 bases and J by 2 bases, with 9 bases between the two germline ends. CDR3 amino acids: CASSLRRGNYGYTF. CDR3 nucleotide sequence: TGTGCCAGCAGTTTAAGAAGAGGGAACTATGGCTACACCTTC.